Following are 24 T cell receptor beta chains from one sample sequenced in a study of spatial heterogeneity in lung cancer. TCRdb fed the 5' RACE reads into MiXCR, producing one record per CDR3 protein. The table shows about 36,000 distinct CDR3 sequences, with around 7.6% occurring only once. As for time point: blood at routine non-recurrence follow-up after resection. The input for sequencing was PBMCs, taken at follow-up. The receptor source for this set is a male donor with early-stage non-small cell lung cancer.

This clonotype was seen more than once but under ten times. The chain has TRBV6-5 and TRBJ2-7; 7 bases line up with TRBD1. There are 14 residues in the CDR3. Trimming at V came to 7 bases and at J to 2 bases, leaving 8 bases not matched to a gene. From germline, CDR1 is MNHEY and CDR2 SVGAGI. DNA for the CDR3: TGTGCCAGCACAACAGGGGTTTTCCCCTACGAGCAGTACTTC. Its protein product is CASTTGVFPYEQYF.

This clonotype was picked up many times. The CDR3 nucleotides are TGCAGTGCTAGAGATGACACTAATTCACCCCTCCACTTT. This translates into CSARDDTNSPLHF. The chain carries TRBV20-1 and TRBJ1-6; D gene unclear. Trimming removed 0 bases from V and 6 bases from J, with 6 bases in between. The CDR3 extends over 13 amino acids. The germline V gene has CDR1 DFQATT and CDR2 SNEGSKA (reference sequence).

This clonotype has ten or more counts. CDR3 sequence: CASSSYKSSYEQYF. The CDR3 region has the DNA TGCGCCAGCAGCTCTTACAAGAGCTCCTACGAGCAGTACTTC. The chain carries TRBV5-1 and TRBJ2-7; D not certain. CDR1 and CDR2 (germline): SGHRS, YFSETQ. The CDR3 spans 14 residues. V dropped 3 bases and J dropped 0 bases, with 10 bases sitting between them.

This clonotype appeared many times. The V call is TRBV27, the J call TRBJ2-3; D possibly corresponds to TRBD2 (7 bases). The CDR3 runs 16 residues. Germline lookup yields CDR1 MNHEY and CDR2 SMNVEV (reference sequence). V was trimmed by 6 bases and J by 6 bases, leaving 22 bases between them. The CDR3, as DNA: TGTGCCAGCAGCCTTGCCCCGTGGGGGGGCCAGGATACGCAGTATTTT. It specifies CASSLAPWGGQDTQYF.

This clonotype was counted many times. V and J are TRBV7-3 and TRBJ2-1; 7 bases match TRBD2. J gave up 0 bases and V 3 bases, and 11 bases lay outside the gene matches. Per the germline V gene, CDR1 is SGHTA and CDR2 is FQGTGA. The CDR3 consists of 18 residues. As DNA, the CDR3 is TGTGCCAGCAGCTTCTGGGGGGGTCACCAGAGCTCCTACAATGAGCAGTTCTTC. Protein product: CASSFWGGHQSSYNEQFF.

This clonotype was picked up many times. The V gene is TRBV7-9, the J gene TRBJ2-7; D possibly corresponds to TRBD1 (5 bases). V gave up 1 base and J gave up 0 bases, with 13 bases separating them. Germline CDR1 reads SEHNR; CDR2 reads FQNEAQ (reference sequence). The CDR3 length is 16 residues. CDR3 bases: TGTGCCAGCAGCTTAGGCGGCAGGGTTGGCTCCTACGAGCAGTACTTC. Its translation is CASSLGGRVGSYEQYF.

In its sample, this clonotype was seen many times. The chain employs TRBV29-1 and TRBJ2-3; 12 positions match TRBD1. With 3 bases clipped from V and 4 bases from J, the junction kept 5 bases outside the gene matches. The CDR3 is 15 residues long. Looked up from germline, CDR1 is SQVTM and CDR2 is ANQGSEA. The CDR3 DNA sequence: TGCAGCGTTGAGGGACAGGGGGCCGAGGCAGATACGCAGTATTTT. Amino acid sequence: CSVEGQGAEADTQYF.

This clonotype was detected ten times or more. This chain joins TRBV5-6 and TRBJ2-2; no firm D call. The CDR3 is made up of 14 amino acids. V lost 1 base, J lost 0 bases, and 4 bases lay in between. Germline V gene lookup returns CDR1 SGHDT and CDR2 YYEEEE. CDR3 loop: CASSLPANTGELFF. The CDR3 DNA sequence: TGTGCCAGCAGCTTGCCAGCGAACACCGGGGAGCTGTTTTTT.

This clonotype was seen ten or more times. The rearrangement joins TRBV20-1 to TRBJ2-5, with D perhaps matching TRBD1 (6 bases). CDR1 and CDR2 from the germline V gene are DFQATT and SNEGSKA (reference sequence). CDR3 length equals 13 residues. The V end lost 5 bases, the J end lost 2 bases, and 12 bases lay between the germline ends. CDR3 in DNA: TGCAGTGCTCAAGGACAGCTACAAGAGACCCAGTACTTC. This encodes CSAQGQLQETQYF.

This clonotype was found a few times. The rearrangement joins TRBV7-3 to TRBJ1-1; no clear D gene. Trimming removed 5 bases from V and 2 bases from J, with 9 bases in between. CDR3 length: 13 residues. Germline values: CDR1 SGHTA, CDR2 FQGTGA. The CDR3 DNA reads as TGTGCCAGCAGCCCAAGTTCCAACACTGAAGCTTTCTTT. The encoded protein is CASSPSSNTEAFF. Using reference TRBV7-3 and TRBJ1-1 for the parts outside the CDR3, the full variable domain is GAGVSQTPSNKVTEKGKYVELRCDPISGHTALYWYRQSLGQGPEFLIYFQGTGAADDSGLPNDRFFAVRPEGSVSTLKIQRTERGDSAVYLCASSPSSNTEAFFGQGTRLTVV.

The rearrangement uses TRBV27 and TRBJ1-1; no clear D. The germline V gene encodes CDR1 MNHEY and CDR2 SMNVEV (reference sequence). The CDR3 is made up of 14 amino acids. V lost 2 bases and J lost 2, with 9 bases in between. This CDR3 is CASSLDGPNTEAFF. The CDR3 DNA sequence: TGTGCCAGCAGTTTAGATGGGCCTAACACTGAAGCTTTCTTT.

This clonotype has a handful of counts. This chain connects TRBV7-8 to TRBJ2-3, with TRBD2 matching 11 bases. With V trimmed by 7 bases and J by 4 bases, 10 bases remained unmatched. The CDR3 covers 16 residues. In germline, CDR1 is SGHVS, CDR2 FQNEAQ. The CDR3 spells CASKTVAGGPPDTQYF. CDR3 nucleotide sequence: TGTGCCAGCAAAACCGTAGCGGGGGGGCCTCCAGATACGCAGTATTTT.

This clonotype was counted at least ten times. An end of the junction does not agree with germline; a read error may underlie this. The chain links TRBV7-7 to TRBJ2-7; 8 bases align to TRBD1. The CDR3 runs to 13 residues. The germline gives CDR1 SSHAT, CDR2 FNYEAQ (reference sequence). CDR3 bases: TGTGCTAGCAGCACGGACAGGGCAGGCGAGCAGTACTTC. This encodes CASSTDRAGEQYF.

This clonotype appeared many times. CDR3 loop: CASSPDSYNEQFF. CDR3 sequence (DNA): TGTGCCAGCAGCCCCGACAGCTACAATGAGCAGTTCTTC. The chain joins TRBV7-2 to TRBJ2-1; perhaps TRBD1 as D (5 bases). Trimming cost V 5 bases and J 3 bases, with 8 bases left between them. The germline CDR1 and CDR2 sequences are SGHTA and FQGNSA. The CDR3 loop spans 13 amino acids.

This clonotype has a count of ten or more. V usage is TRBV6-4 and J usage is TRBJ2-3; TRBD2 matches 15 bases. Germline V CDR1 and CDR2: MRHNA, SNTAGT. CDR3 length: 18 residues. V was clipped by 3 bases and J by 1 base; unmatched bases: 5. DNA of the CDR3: TGTGCCAGCAGTGAAGGACTAGCGGGGGGGCCCGGCACAGATACGCAGTATTTT. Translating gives CASSEGLAGGPGTDTQYF.

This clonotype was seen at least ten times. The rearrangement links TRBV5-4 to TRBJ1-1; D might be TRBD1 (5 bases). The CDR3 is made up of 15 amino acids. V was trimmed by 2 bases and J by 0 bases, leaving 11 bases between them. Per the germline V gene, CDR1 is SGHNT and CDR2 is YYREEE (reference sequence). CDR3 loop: CASSFWGGMNTEAFF. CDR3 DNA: TGTGCCAGCAGCTTCTGGGGGGGGATGAACACTGAAGCTTTCTTT.

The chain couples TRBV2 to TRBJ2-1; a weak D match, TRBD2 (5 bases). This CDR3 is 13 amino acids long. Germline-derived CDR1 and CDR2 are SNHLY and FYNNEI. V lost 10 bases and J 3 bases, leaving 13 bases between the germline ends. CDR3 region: CAIHPDYYNEQFF. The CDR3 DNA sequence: TGTGCCATCCATCCCGACTACTACAATGAGCAGTTCTTC.

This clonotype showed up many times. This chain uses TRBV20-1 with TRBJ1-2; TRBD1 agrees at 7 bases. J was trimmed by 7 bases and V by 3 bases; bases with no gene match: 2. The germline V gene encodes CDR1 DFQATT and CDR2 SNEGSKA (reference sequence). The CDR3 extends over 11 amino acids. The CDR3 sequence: CSASNRGGYTF. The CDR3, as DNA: TGCAGTGCTAGTAACAGGGGTGGCTACACCTTC.

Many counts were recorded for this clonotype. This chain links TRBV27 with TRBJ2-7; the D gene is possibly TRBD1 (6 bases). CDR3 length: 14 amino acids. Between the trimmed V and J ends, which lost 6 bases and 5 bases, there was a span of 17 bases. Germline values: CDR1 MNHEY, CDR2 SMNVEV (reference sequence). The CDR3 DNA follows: TGTGCCAGCAGCATAAACGGACAGTCAAACGAGCAGTACTTC. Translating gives CASSINGQSNEQYF.

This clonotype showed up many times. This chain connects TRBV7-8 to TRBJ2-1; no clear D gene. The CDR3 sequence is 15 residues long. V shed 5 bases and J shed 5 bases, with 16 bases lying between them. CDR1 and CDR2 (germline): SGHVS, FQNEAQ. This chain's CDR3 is CASSDPDPLNNEQFF. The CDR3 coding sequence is TGTGCCAGCAGCGACCCCGACCCCCTCAACAATGAGCAGTTCTTC.

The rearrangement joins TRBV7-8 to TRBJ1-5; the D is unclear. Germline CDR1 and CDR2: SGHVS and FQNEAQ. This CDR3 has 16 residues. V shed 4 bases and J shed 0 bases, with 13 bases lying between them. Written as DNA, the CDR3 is TGTGCCAGCAGCTGGGGAAACGACGCTAGCAATCAGCCCCAGCATTTT. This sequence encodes CASSWGNDASNQPQHF.

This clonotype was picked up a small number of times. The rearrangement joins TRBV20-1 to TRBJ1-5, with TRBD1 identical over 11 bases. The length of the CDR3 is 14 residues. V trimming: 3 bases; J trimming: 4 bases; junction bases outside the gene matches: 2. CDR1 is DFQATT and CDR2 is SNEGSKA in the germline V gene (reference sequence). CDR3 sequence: CSASRDRGNQPQHF. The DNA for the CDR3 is TGCAGTGCTAGCCGGGACAGGGGGAATCAGCCCCAGCATTTT.

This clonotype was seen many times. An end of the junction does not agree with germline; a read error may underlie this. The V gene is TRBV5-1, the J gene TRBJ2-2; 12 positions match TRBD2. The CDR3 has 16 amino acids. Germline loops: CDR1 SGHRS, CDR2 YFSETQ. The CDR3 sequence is CASRTLAGGPTGELFF. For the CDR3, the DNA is TGCGCCAGCAGAACACTAGCGGGGGGACCCACCGGGGAGCTTTTTTTT.

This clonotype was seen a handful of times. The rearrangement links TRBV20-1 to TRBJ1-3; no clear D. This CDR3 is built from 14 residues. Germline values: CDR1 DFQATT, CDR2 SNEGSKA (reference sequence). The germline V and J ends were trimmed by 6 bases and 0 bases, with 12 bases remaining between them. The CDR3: CSATDASSGNTIYF. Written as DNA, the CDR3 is TGCAGTGCCACAGACGCCAGCTCTGGAAACACCATATATTTT.